This TCR beta chain was captured by sequencing in a study of CD8+ T cells in alopecia areata. The study's findings and limits: Scalp sample data also include resident alphabeta T cells from normal skin. Normal scalp had lower clonality than lesional scalp, with alopecia totalis/universalis lesions showing this most strongly.

PBMCs were stained for CD3, CD4 and CD8, and CD4+ and CD8+ T cells were sorted. The authors extracted RNA and reverse transcribed it into cDNA as the sequencing template. Sequencing used immunoSEQ multiplex PCR; TCRdb keeps in-frame clones, though not all of them. The data contain around 100,000 clones, around three fifths of them singletons. About this clone: No antigen is known for it.

The germline gives CDR1 SGHVS, CDR2 FQNEAQ. CDR3 length: 16 residues. Trimming cost V 5 bases and J 0 bases, with 16 bases left between them. The chain employs TRBV7-8 and TRBJ1-1; D not certain. Sequencing used CD4+ T cells sorted from blood. This clonotype was sampled from a human donor in good health. The DNA of the CDR3 is TGTGCCAGCAGCCCGTGGCCGGTAGGAATGAACACTGAAGCTTTCTTT. It is translated as CASSPWPVGMNTEAFF.